This TCR beta chain was sequenced for a study of blood T cell repertoires in COVID-19. At the level of the study: Material from acute and convalescent COVID-19 was sourced from the United States, Italy and Spain.

In the original workflow: Reference gene primer amplification in the assay estimated nucleated cell counts. Sequenced by immunoSEQ multiplex PCR; TCRdb stores in-frame clones only, minus some. V and J calls and clone size follow that table, whereas D and trimming were derived from the DNA. Of over 55,000 clones listed, around nine tenths are singletons. This CDR3 is 16 amino acids long. CDR1 and CDR2 from the germline V gene are SGHVS and FNYEAQ. V trimming: 0 bases; J trimming: 2 bases; junction bases outside the gene matches: 2. This TCR was recovered from a human donor in a cohort sampled during active COVID-19. The sequencing sample was made of peripheral blood. This rearrangement joins TRBV7-6 to TRBJ2-1; 9 positions agree with TRBD2. The CDR3 coding sequence is TGTGCCAGCAGCTTAGCCGGCGGGGGGGCCTACAATGAGCAGTTCTTC. It is translated as CASSLAGGGAYNEQFF.